The 10 T cell receptor beta chains given below trace back to one sample, sequenced in a study of shared clonotypes between healthy human individuals. Using immunoSEQ multiplex PCR, the repertoire was profiled, and TCRdb retains in-frame clones only, with some absent. The repertoire consists of some 1 million clones, with more than 65% occurring once and the leading ten covering about 1.5%. Sequenced: memory CD4+ T cells sorted from blood. Subset indicated: CD45RA-negative fraction. Source of these receptors: a man between 18 and 35 years old in good health.

J is TRBJ2-3 and V is TRBV2; D could derive from TRBD1 or TRBD2 (6 bases each). The CDR3 extends over 18 amino acids. The V gene lost 6 bases and the J gene lost 1 base, with 23 bases spanning the gap. Germline CDR1 SNHLY, CDR2 FYNNEI. Written as DNA, the CDR3 is TGTGCCAGCAGACCCGGACAGCAGTGGGAGGCCGGCACAGATACGCAGTATTTT. It specifies CASRPGQQWEAGTDTQYF.

CDR3 coding DNA: TGTGCCAGCTCACCAGGACAGACCGGTTCACCCCTCCACTTT. Translating it yields CASSPGQTGSPLHF. The chain joins TRBV18 to TRBJ1-6; TRBD1 might be the D (6 bases). CDR3 length: 14 amino acids. With 2 bases removed from V and 9 bases from J, the gap between germline ends came to 11 bases. Germline V gives CDR1 KGHSH, CDR2 LQKENI. Full variable domain (missing parts from reference TRBV18 and TRBJ1-6): NAGVMQNPRHLVRRRGQEARLRCSPMKGHSHVYWYRQLPEEGLKFMVYLQKENIIDESGMPKERFSAEFPKEGPSILRIQQVVRGDSAAYFCASSPGQTGSPLHFGNGTRLTVT.

This sequence joins TRBV27 and TRBJ2-7; possible D gene TRBD2, 6 bases. Germline values: CDR1 MNHEY, CDR2 SMNVEV (reference sequence). V was shortened by 3 bases and J by 2 bases, with 20 bases between the two germline ends. This CDR3 spans 17 amino acids. In DNA form, the CDR3 reads TGTGCCAGCAGTTTTATGCTAGCGAGCACAACCGCCTACGAGCAGTACTTC. Translating it yields CASSFMLASTTAYEQYF.

This clone was seen more than once but under ten times. J is TRBJ1-1 and V is TRBV28, with TRBD1 matching 7 bases. The CDR3 length is 13 residues. Germline lookup yields CDR1 MDHEN and CDR2 SYDVKM. V dropped 9 bases and J dropped 0; count of bases not matched to a gene: 4. The CDR3 coding sequence is TGTGCCAGGAAGACAGGGTTGAACACTGAAGCTTTCTTT. Translation: CARKTGLNTEAFF.

The chain carries TRBV28 and TRBJ2-3; D is uncertain. Germline CDR1 is MDHEN and CDR2 is SYDVKM. This CDR3 region has 14 residues. The CDR3 loop reads CSSGNPAFTDTQYF. CDR3 DNA: TGTTCGTCGGGTAACCCCGCTTTCACAGATACGCAGTATTTT.

On this clone: Since a much larger clone is just one base distant, this may be a read error. The chain joins TRBV7-2 to TRBJ1-5; D is unresolved. The CDR3 length is 13 residues. Germline assignment: CDR1 SGHTA and CDR2 FQGNSA. V was shortened by 1 base and J by 6 bases, with 7 bases between the two germline ends. The CDR3 DNA reads TGTGCCAGCAGCTTAGTAGGTACTCAGCCCCAGCATTTT. This sequence encodes CASSLVGTQPQHF. Variable domain in full (rest from reference TRBV7-2 and TRBJ1-5): GAGVSQSPSNKVTEKGKDVELRCDPISGHTALYWYRQSLGQGLEFLIYFQGNSAPDKSGLPSDRFSAERTGGSVSTLTIQRTQQEDSAVYLCASSLVGTQPQHFGDGTRLSIL.

This rearrangement joins TRBV5-1 to TRBJ2-2; D call uncertain. Germline V gives CDR1 SGHRS, CDR2 YFSETQ. CDR3 length: 16 residues. V was shortened by 1 base and J by 0 bases, with 10 bases between the two germline ends. The CDR3 sequence is CASSLRTDSNTGELFF. CDR3 coding DNA: TGCGCCAGCAGCTTGCGGACGGATTCGAACACCGGGGAGCTGTTTTTT.

CDR3 amino acids: CASSLAGGLTEAFF. CDR3 DNA: TGTGCCAGCAGTTTAGCAGGGGGCCTAACTGAAGCTTTCTTT. The chain uses TRBV27 and TRBJ1-1; the match to TRBD1 covers 8 bases. The CDR3 sequence is 14 residues long. Trimming took 2 bases from V and 5 from J; bases not matched to a gene: 4. CDR1 is MNHEY, CDR2 SMNVEV, per germline (reference sequence).

This chain joins TRBV7-2 and TRBJ2-3; a weak D match, TRBD1 (6 bases). CDR3 length: 14 amino acids. Trimming removed 7 bases at V and 2 bases at J, with 13 bases between. CDR1 is SGHTA and CDR2 is FQGNSA in the germline V gene. CDR3 sequence: CASTMYRVTDTQYF. The CDR3 DNA reads TGTGCCAGCACCATGTACAGGGTCACAGATACGCAGTATTTT.

The chain has TRBV5-1 and TRBJ2-3; TRBD1 matches at 9 bases. The V gene end was trimmed by 9 bases and the J gene end by 5 bases; junction bases not matched to a gene: 19. The CDR3 spans 17 residues. Germline lookup yields CDR1 SGHRS and CDR2 YFSETQ. The CDR3 sequence: CATGTGPTLLAGDTQYF. For the CDR3, the DNA is TGCGCCACCGGGACAGGGCCCACGCTACTAGCAGGAGATACGCAGTATTTT.